This T cell receptor (beta chain) was captured by sequencing in a study of control samples from healthy donors and cancer patients. The protocol was immunoSEQ multiplex PCR, while the TCRdb copy is restricted to in-frame clones and leaves out a portion. The data show fewer than 120,000 clones, with roughly 90% seen just once and around 3.9% held by the top ten. This CDR3 region has 12 residues. V lost 5 bases and J lost 8, with 12 bases in between. The origin of this receptor is a woman aged 60 to 75 with lung cancer. Sample: PBMCs. J is TRBJ1-2 and V is TRBV12-3 or TRBV12-4; D might be TRBD1 (5 bases). The CDR3 here is CASSRGVQGYTF. Here the CDR3 DNA reads TGTGCCAGCAGTAGGGGTGTCCAAGGCTACACCTTC.